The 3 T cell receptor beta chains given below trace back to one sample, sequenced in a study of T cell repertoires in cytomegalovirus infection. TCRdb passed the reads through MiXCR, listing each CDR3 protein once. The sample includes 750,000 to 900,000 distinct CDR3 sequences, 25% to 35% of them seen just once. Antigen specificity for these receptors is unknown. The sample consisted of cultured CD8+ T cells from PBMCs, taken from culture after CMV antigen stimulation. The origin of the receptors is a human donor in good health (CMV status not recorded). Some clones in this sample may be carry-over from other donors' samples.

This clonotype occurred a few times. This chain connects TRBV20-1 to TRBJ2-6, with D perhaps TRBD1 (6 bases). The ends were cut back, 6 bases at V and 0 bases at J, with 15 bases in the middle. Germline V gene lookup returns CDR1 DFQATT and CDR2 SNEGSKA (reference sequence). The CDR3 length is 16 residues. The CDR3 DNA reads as TGCAGTGCCTGGGGGCAGCGCCACTCTGGGGCCAACGTCCTGACTTTC. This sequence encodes CSAWGQRHSGANVLTF.

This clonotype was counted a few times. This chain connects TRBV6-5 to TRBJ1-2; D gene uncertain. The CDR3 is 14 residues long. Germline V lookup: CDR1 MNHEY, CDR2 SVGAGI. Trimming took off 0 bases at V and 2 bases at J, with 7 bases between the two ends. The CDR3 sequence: CASSYSASNYGYTF. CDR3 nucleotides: TGTGCCAGCAGTTACTCTGCATCCAACTATGGCTACACCTTC.

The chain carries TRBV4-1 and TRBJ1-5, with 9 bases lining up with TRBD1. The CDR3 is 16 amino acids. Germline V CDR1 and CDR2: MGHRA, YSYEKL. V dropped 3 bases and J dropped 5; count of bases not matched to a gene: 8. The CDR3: CASSQLGTGIDQPQHF. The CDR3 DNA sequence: TGCGCCAGCAGCCAGCTCGGGACAGGGATAGATCAGCCCCAGCATTTT.